The clone carrying this T cell receptor (beta chain) is medium-sized within its sample. There are 18 residues in the CDR3. Losses at the gene ends were 0 bases for V and 6 bases for J; bases not matched to a gene: 11. Per germline, CDR1 SQVTM and CDR2 ANQGSEA. TCRdb's table, derived via immunoSEQ multiplex PCR, lists solely in-frame clones and lacks some. The sample consists of roughly 19,000 clones, over 80% of them appearing once. This sample is part of a study of PD-1 blockade in classical Hodgkin lymphoma. Following autologous stem cell transplantation, relapse occurred in every patient, and exposure to brentuximab vedotin varied.

The source material was peripheral blood mononuclear cells (PBMCs), sampled at baseline. The chain has TRBV29-1 and TRBJ2-1; 13 positions agree with TRBD2. This receptor was taken from a human donor with classical Hodgkin lymphoma. Here the CDR3 DNA reads TGCAGCGTTGAAGATCGAAGACTAGCGGGAGGACCGGCCAATGAGCAGTTCTTC. It translates to CSVEDRRLAGGPANEQFF.